The table lists the clone carrying this TCR beta chain with many counts. Antigen unknown. This sample was taken from a study of neurological immune-mediated disorders. Findings and limits, study-wide: It was HTLV-1-associated myelopathy that showed the most TCR clonal expansion, while multiple sclerosis showed the least, falling below healthy controls.

Trimming cost V 2 bases and J 7 bases, with 14 bases left between them. Looked up from germline, CDR1 is SGHAT and CDR2 is FQNNGV. The CDR3 extends over 14 amino acids. TCRdb re-analysed the 5' RACE reads in MiXCR, keeping a single row per CDR3 protein. The sample records about 46,000 distinct CDR3 sequences, 1.9% being singletons. The chain carries TRBV11-2 and TRBJ1-2, with a tentative D call TRBD1 (5 bases). Sequencing input: PBMCs. The TCR was taken from a woman in her thirties or forties with multiple sclerosis. The CDR3 coding sequence is TGTGCCAGCAGCTTAAAAAGCGGGGGTCTTGGCTACACCTTC. The encoded protein is CASSLKSGGLGYTF. Full variable domain (missing parts from reference TRBV11-2 and TRBJ1-2): EAGVAQSPRYKIIEKRQSVAFWCNPISGHATLYWYQQILGQGPKLLIQFQNNGVVDDSQLPKDRFSAERLKGVDSTLKIQPAKLEDSAVYLCASSLKSGGLGYTFGSGTRLTVV.